Reported below is one TCR beta chain. Its antigen is unidentified. The CDR3 runs 15 residues. Per germline, CDR1 SGHRS and CDR2 YFSETQ. The data originate from a study of T cell clusters in autoimmune cytopenias. About the study: The mean age of healthy donor controls was 56 years, the median approximately 60 years.

Study outcomes and limitations: TRB repertoire shifts in secondary cytopenia and chronic lymphocytic leukemia mostly reflected lymphoma, not autoimmunity.

TRB amplification used around 0.25 ug of peripheral blood genomic DNA. TRB rearrangements were amplified by touch-down multiplex PCR with mixed TRB-A/B primers. TCRdb reanalyzed the multiplex PCR reads and collapses them to one entry per CDR3 protein, without DNA. This sample's table has some 4,000 distinct CDR3 sequences. These same data were also listed under a study on T cell repertoires in aging, cancer and after chemotherapy. That source adds: Untreated cancer patients had significantly lower blood TCR diversity than age-matched healthy donors.

The clonotype originates from a human donor in good health. The J gene is TRBJ1-1, the V gene TRBV5-1. Material for sequencing was peripheral blood. The CDR3 reads CASSLVGRLNTEAFF.